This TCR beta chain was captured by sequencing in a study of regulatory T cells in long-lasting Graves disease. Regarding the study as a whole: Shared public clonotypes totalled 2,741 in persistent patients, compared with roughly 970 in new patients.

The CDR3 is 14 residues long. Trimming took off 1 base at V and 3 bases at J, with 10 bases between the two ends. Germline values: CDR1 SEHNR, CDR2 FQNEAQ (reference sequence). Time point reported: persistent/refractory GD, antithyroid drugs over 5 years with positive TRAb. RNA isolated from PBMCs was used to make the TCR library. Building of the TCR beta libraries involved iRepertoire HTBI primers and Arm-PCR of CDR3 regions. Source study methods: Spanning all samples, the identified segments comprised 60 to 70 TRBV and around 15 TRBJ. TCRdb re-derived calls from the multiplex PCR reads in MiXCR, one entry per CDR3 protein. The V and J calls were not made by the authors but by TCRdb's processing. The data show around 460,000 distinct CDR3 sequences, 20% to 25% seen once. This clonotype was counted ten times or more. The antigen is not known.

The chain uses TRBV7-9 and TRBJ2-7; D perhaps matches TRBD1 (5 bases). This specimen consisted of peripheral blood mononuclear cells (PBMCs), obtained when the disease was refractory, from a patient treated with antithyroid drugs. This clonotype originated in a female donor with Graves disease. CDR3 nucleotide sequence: TGTGCCAGCAGCTTAGAGGGGCAGGGCTACGAGCAGTACTTC. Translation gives CASSLEGQGYEQYF.